A selection of T cell receptor beta chains follows, all from one sample in a study of blood T cell repertoires in COVID-19. Sequencing used immunoSEQ multiplex PCR; TCRdb keeps in-frame clones, though not all of them. Of around 220,000 clones in the sample, approximately 80% were seen once. Material for sequencing was PBMCs or T cells enriched from blood (not recorded which). All receptors come from a woman aged 40 to 55 with acute COVID-19. CDR3s include the opening cysteine and the closing phenylalanine or tryptophan. Each record gives: J gene, clone size, V gene, D gene, CDR3 protein, CDR3 DNA. The D gene is left open where the match is weak. Not all rows give a size; the values are once, few, many and, for expanded clones, a class.

J: TRBJ2-7; size: -; V: TRBV7-2; D: TRBD2; CDR3: CASSLEGGTYEQYF; DNA: TGTGCCAGCAGCTTAGAGGGAGGGACCTACGAGCAGTACTTC
J: TRBJ2-3; size: -; V: TRBV6-5; D: -; CDR3: CASSPQGSSTDTQYF; DNA: TGTGCCAGCAGCCCACAGGGTTCTAGCACAGATACGCAGTATTTT
J: TRBJ1-3; size: -; V: TRBV5-1; D: TRBD1; CDR3: CASSLEQGAYGNTIYF; DNA: TGCGCCAGCAGCTTGGAGCAGGGGGCCTATGGAAACACCATATATTTT
J: TRBJ2-3; size: once; V: TRBV5-1; D: TRBD2; CDR3: CATSGGSGNTDTQYF; DNA: TGCGCCACCAGCGGGGGGTCGGGGAACACAGATACGCAGTATTTT
J: TRBJ1-4; size: -; V: TRBV27; D: -; CDR3: CASSLSSRVNEKLFF; DNA: TGTGCCAGCAGTTTATCTAGCAGGGTAAACGAAAAACTGTTTTTT
J: TRBJ2-7; size: -; V: TRBV7-2; D: -; CDR3: CASSFYRDKAYEQYF; DNA: TGTGCCAGCAGCTTCTACCGGGACAAAGCCTACGAGCAGTACTTC
J: TRBJ2-7; size: few; V: TRBV6-2/TRBV6-3; D: -; CDR3: CASSYSQLSGPAGHEQYF; DNA: TGTGCCAGCAGTTATTCGCAACTGTCCGGTCCTGCGGGCCACGAGCAGTACTTC
J: TRBJ1-5; size: -; V: TRBV7-8; D: -; CDR3: CASSPYRVGSNQPQHF; DNA: TGTGCCAGCAGTCCCTACAGGGTAGGAAGCAATCAGCCCCAGCATTTT
J: TRBJ2-2; size: -; V: TRBV11-3; D: TRBD2; CDR3: CASSQGLAGDTGELFF; DNA: TGTGCCAGCAGCCAAGGACTAGCGGGTGACACCGGGGAGCTGTTTTTT
J: TRBJ1-1; size: -; V: TRBV30; D: -; CDR3: CAWTRGTSDTEAFF; DNA: TGTGCCTGGACGCGGGGAACCTCGGACACTGAAGCTTTCTTT
J: TRBJ1-5; size: once; V: TRBV28; D: -; CDR3: CATHNSNQPQHF; DNA: TGTGCCACCCACAATAGCAATCAGCCCCAGCATTTT
J: TRBJ1-2; size: few; V: TRBV4-1; D: TRBD1; CDR3: CASSQGDSYGYTF; DNA: TGCGCCAGCAGCCAAGGGGACAGCTATGGCTACACCTTC
J: TRBJ1-2; size: once; V: TRBV9; D: -; CDR3: CASSDRGYGYTF; DNA: TGTGCCAGCAGCGACCGAGGGTATGGCTACACCTTC
J: TRBJ1-5; size: -; V: TRBV19; D: -; CDR3: CASRFREDSNQPQHF; DNA: TGTGCCAGTAGGTTTAGGGAGGATAGCAATCAGCCCCAGCATTTT
J: TRBJ1-3; size: -; V: TRBV7-2; D: -; CDR3: CASSSRDSEAGGTIYF; DNA: TGTGCCAGCAGCTCCCGGGACTCCGAAGCCGGGGGCACCATATATTTT
J: TRBJ1-3; size: -; V: TRBV15; D: TRBD1; CDR3: CATSGNRDRDHSGNTIYF; DNA: TGTGCCACCAGCGGAAACCGGGACAGGGACCACTCTGGAAACACCATATATTTT
J: TRBJ1-4; size: -; V: TRBV4-3; D: -; CDR3: CASSPKSGGGGEKLFF; DNA: TGCGCCAGCAGCCCTAAATCGGGGGGCGGAGGTGAAAAACTGTTTTTT
J: TRBJ1-1; size: many; V: TRBV28; D: -; CDR3: CASSVTAVHAEAFF; DNA: TGTGCCAGCAGTGTGACAGCCGTCCACGCTGAAGCTTTCTTT
J: TRBJ2-5; size: few; V: TRBV11-2; D: -; CDR3: CASRKSRSRGGQETQYF; DNA: TGTGCCAGCAGAAAAAGCAGGTCCCGGGGTGGCCAAGAGACCCAGTACTTC
J: TRBJ1-2; size: few; V: TRBV7-9; D: -; CDR3: CASSPRAGSNYGYTF; DNA: TGTGCCAGCAGCCCAAGGGCAGGGTCTAACTATGGCTACACCTTC
J: TRBJ1-3; size: -; V: TRBV7-2; D: TRBD1; CDR3: CASSLAVGTGRGNTIYF; DNA: TGTGCCAGCAGCTTAGCGGTAGGGACAGGTAGGGGAAACACCATATATTTT
J: TRBJ1-3; size: -; V: TRBV7-8; D: TRBD1; CDR3: CASSLEGGLGDTIYF; DNA: TGTGCCAGCAGCTTAGAAGGGGGCCTGGGGGACACCATATATTTT
J: TRBJ2-6; size: once; V: TRBV19; D: TRBD1; CDR3: CASSIPSRDRYLSGANVLTF; DNA: TGTGCCAGTAGTATACCATCTCGGGACAGGTATCTCTCTGGGGCCAACGTCCTGACTTTC
J: TRBJ2-2; size: few; V: TRBV7-6; D: TRBD2; CDR3: CASSFQLAGGPGELFF; DNA: TGTGCCAGCAGCTTCCAACTAGCGGGAGGCCCCGGGGAGCTGTTTTTT